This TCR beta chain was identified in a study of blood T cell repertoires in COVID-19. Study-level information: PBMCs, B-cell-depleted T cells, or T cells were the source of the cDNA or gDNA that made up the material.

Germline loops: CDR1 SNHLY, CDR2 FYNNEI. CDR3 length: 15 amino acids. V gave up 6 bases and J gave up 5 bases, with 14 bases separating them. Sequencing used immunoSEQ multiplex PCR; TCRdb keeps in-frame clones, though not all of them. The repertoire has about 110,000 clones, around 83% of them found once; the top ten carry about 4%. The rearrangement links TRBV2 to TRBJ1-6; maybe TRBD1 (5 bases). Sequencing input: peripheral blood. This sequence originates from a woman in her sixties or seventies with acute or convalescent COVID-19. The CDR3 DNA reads TGTGCCAGCAGGGGGGGACGCTGGAATAATTCACCCCTCCACTTT. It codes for CASRGGRWNNSPLHF.